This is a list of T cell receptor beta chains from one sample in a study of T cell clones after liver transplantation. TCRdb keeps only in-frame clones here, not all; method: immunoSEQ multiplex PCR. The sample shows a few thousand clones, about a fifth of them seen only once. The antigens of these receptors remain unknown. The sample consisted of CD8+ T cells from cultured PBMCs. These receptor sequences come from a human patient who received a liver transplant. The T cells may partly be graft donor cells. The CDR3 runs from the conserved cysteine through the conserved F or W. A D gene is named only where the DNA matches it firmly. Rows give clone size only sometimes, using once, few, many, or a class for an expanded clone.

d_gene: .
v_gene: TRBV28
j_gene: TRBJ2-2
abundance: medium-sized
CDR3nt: TGTGCCAGCAGTTTTCCCAGACTGAACACCGGGGAGCTGTTTTTT
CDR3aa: CASSFPRLNTGELFF

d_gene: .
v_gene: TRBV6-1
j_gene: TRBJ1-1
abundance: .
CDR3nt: TGTGCCAGCAGTGTGGGGGACGCAGCGGAAGCTTTCTTT
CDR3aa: CASSVGDAAEAFF

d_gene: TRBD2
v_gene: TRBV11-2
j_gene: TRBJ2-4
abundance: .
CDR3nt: TGTGCCAGCAGCCCACCGACTGGCGGGAGGGACGACATTCAGTACTTC
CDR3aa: CASSPPTGGRDDIQYF

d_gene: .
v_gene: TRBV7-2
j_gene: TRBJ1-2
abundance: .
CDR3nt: TGTGCCAGCAGGTCTTCAGGGAGCCCCTATGGCTACACCTTC
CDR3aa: CASRSSGSPYGYTF

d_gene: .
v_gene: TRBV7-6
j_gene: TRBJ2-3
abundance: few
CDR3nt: TGTGCCAGCAGCCCCGTCGGAACGCAGTATTTT
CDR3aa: CASSPVGTQYF

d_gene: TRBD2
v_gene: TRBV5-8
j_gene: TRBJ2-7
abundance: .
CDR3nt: TGTGCCAGCAGCTGGTGGACTAGCGGGAGATTGGTGTACGAGCAGTACTTC
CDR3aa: CASSWWTSGRLVYEQYF

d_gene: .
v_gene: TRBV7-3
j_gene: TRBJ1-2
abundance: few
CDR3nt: TGTGCCAGCAGCTTAACAGCGGGCGAGGGGGGACCCTATGGCTACACCTTC
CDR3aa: CASSLTAGEGGPYGYTF

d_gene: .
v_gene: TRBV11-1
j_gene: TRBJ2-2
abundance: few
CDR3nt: TGTGCCAGCAGCCTTACCTCCGGGGAGGCAGGACCCGGGGAGCTGTTTTTT
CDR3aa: CASSLTSGEAGPGELFF

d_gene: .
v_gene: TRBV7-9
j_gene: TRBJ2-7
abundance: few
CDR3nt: TGTGCCAGCAGCTTCCCTGGGACAAGCTCCTACGAGCAGTACTTC
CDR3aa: CASSFPGTSSYEQYF

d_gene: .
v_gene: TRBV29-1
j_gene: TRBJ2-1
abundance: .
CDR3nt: TGCAGCGCCGAAACCCCTCGGGTGATCTCCTACAATGAGCAGTTCTTC
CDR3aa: CSAETPRVISYNEQFF

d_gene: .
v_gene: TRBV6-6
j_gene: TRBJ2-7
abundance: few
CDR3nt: TGTGCCAGCAGTTACGGGGGCAGGGGCTACGAGCAGTACTTC
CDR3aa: CASSYGGRGYEQYF

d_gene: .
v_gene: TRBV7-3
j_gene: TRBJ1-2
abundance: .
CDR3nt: TGCGCCAGCAGCCAAGGAGGGGCTGGCTACACCTTC
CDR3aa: CASSQGGAGYTF

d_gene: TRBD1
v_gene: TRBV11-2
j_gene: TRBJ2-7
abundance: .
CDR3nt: TGTGCCAGCAGCGGGGACAGGGTACGGTACGAGCAGTACTTC
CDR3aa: CASSGDRVRYEQYF

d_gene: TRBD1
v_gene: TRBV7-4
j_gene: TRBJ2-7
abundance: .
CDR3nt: TGTGCCAGCAGCCACGGGACAGGCTACGAGCAGTACTTC
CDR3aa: CASSHGTGYEQYF

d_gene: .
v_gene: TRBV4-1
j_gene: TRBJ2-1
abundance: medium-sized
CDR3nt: TGCGCCAGCAGCCAAGAGACTTCCAGTTACAATGAGCAGTTCTTC
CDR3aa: CASSQETSSYNEQFF

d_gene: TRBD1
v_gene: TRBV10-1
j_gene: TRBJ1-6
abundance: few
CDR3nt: TGCGCCAGCAGTGAAGACAGGGTAGCCGGATCACCCCTCCACTTT
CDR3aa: CASSEDRVAGSPLHF

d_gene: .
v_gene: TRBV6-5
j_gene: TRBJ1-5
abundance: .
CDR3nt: TGTGCCAGCAGTAACGGACACACGGAGCAGCCCCAGCATTTT
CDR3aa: CASSNGHTEQPQHF

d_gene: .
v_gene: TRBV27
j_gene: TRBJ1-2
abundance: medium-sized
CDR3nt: TGTGCCAGCAGTCCGATGTCTTCTAACTATGGCTACACCTTC
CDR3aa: CASSPMSSNYGYTF

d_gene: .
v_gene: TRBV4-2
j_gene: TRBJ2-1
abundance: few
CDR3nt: TGTGCCAGCAGCTTGTTGGGGACGCCGTCCTACAATGAGCAGTTCTTC
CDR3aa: CASSLLGTPSYNEQFF

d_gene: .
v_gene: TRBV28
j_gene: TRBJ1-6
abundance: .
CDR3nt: TGTGCCAGCATAAGCGGCGTTCGTAATTATTCACCCCTCCACTTT
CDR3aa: CASISGVRNYSPLHF

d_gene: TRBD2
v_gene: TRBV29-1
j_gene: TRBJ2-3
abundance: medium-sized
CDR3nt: TGCAGCGTGACGGGACTAGCGGGAGAGACGCAGTATTTT
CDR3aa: CSVTGLAGETQYF

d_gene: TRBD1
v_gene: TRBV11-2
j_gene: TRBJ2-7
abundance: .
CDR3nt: TGCGCCAGCAGCTCGGCAAGGACAGGGGCCCCCTACGAGCAGTACTTC
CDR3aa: CASSSARTGAPYEQYF

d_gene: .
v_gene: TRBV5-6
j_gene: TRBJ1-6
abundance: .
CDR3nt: TGTGCCAGCAGCTTGGCGAATTCACCCCTCCACTTT
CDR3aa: CASSLANSPLHF

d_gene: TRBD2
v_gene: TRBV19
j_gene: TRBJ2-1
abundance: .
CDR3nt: TGTGCCAGTAGTTCCACCTCTAGCGGGAGGGCCTGGGGCGATGAGCAGTTCTTC
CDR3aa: CASSSTSSGRAWGDEQFF

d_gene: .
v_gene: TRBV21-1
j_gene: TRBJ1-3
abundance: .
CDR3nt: TGTGCCAGCAGCGACATGGTGCTACAACACGCACGAAACACCATATATTTT
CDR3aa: CASSDMVLQHARNTIYF

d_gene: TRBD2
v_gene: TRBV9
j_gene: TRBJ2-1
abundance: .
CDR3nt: TGTGCCAGCAGCGGAGGTCTAGGCGGGAGCTACAATGAGCAGTTCTTC
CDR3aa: CASSGGLGGSYNEQFF

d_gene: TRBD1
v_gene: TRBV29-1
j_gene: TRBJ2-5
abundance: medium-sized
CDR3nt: TGCAGCGGTCAGGGGGCTTGGGAGACCCAGTACTTC
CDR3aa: CSGQGAWETQYF

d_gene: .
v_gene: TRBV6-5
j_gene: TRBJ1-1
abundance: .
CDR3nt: TGTGCCAGCAGTTACTTGGGGAACACTGAAGCTTTCTTT
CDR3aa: CASSYLGNTEAFF

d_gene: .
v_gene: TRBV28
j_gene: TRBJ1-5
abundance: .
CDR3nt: TGTGCCAGCAGCTCCCTCAGGGGGCCCCAGCATTTT
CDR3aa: CASSSLRGPQHF

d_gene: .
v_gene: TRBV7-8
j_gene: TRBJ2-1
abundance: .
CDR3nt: TGTGCCAGCAGCCCCCGGCTGGACAATGAGCAGTTCTTC
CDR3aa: CASSPRLDNEQFF

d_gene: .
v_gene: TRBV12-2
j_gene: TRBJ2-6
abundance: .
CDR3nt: TGTGCAAGTCGCAGTGCCCGCTCCACACAAAGTCGGGCCAACGTCCTGACTTTC
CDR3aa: CASRSARSTQSRANVLTF

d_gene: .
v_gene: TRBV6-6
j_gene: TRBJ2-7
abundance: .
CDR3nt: TGTGCCAGCAGTTACGGGGAGAACTCCTACGAGCAGTACTTC
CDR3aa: CASSYGENSYEQYF

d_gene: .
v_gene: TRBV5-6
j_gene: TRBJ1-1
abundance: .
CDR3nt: TGTGCCAGCAGCTTGCTCCAGTACACTGAAGCTTTCTTT
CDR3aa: CASSLLQYTEAFF

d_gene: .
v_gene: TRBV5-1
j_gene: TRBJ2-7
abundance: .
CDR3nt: TGCGCCAGCAGCTTGTCGGGAGCCTACGAGCAGTACTTC
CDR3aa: CASSLSGAYEQYF

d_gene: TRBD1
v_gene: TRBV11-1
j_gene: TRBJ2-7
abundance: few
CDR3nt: TGTGCCAGCAGCGGGGACAGGGTACGGTACGAGCAGTACTTC
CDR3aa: CASSGDRVRYEQYF

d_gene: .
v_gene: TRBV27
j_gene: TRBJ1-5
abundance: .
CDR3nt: TGTGCCAGCAGCCGGGGCGGCAATCAGCCCCAGCATTTT
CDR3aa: CASSRGGNQPQHF

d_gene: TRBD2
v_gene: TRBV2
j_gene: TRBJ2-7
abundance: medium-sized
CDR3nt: TGTGCCAGCAGCGAGCTCGGGGGGACCTACGAGCAGTACTTC
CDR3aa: CASSELGGTYEQYF

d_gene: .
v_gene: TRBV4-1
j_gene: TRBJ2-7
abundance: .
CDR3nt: TGCGCCAGCAGCCAATATAGCGGATTCTCCTACGAGCAGTACTTC
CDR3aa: CASSQYSGFSYEQYF

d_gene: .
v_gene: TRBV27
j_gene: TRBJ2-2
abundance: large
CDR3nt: TGTGCCAGCAGTTTATTCCGGGGCACCGGGGAGCTGTTTTTT
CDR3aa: CASSLFRGTGELFF

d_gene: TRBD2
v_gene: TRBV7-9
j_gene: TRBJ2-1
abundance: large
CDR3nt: TGTGCCAGCAGCTCCCCGGAGGCTAGCGGGAGGGGGTATGAGCAGTTCTTC
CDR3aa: CASSSPEASGRGYEQFF

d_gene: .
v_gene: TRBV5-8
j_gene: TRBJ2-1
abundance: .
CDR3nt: TGTGCCAGCACCTCCGTGGGGCGAGTGGGGGAAGAGGATGAGCAGTTCTTC
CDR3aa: CASTSVGRVGEEDEQFF

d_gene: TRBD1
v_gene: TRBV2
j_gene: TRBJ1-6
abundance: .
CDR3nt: TGTGCCAGCATGGGCAGGGGGAATTCACCCCTCCACTTT
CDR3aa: CASMGRGNSPLHF

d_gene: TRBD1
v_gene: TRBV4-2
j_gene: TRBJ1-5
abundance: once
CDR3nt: TGTGCCAGCAGCCACATACTATCCGGGACAGGGGTCAATCAGCCCCAGCATTTT
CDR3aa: CASSHILSGTGVNQPQHF

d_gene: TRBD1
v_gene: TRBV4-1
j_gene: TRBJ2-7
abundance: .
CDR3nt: TGCGCCAGCAGCCAAGAAAGTCACAGGGGCCACGAGCAGTACTTC
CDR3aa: CASSQESHRGHEQYF

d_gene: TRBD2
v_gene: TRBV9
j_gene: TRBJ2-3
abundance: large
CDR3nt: TGTGCCAGCAGCCTGGGCGGGAGCCTTACAGATACGCAGTATTTT
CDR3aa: CASSLGGSLTDTQYF

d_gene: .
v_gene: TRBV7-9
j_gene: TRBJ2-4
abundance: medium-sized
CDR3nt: TGTGCCAGCAGCTTAGCGTCGGGCAGGGGAAACATTCAGTACTTC
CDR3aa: CASSLASGRGNIQYF

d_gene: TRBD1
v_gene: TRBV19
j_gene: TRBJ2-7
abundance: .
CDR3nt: TGTGCCAGTAGTATGTCGTCGACAGGGAATGAGCAGTACTTC
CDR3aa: CASSMSSTGNEQYF

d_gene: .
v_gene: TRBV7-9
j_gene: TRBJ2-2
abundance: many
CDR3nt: TGTGCCAGCAGCCAGGGGGGGGCCGACCGAAGCACCGGGGAGCTGTTTTTT
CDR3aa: CASSQGGADRSTGELFF

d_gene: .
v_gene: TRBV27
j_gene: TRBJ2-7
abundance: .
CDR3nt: TGTGCCAGCAGTTTTTCTTTGGCCCACGAGCAGTACTTC
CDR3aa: CASSFSLAHEQYF

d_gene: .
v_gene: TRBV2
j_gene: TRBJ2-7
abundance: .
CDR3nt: TGTGCCAGCAGTGAAGGGAGGCCAGACCTGGAGCAGTACTTC
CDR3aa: CASSEGRPDLEQYF

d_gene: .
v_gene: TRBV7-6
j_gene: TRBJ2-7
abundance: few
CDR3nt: TGTGCCAGCAGCCAGTCAACACCCGACAGCGAAATCTCCTACGAGCAGTACTTC
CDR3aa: CASSQSTPDSEISYEQYF

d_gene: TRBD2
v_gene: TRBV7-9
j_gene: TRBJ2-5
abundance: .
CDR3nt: TGTGCCAGCAACAACGGACTAGCGGCGAAAGAGACCCAGTACTTC
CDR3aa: CASNNGLAAKETQYF

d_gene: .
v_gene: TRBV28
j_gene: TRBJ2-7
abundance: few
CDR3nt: TGTGCCAGCAGTCTATCCGCAGAGGGCTACGAGCAGTACTTC
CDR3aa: CASSLSAEGYEQYF

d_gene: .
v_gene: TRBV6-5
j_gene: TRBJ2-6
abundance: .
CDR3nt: TGTGCCAGCACGCGGGGCTCTGGGGCCAACGTCCTGACTTTC
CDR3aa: CASTRGSGANVLTF

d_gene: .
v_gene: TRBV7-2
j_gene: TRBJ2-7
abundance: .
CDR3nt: TGTGCCAGCAGCTACGCCTCAAGGGGAAGCTCCTACGAGCAGTACTTC
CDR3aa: CASSYASRGSSYEQYF

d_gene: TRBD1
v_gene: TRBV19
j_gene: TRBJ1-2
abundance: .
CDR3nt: TGTGCCAGTACCCCCCCCCTATCTTGGGACAGCCCTGCCCCTTATGGCTACACCTTC
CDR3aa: CASTPPLSWDSPAPYGYTF

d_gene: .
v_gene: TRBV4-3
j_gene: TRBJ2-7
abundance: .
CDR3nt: TGCGCCAGCAGCCAAGGTTCCTCCTACGAGCAGTACTTC
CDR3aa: CASSQGSSYEQYF

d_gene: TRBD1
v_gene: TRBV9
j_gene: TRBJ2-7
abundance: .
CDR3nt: TGTGCCAGCAGGGACAGGGGCTACGAGCAGTACTTC
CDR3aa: CASRDRGYEQYF

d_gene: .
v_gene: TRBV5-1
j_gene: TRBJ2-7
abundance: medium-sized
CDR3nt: TGCGCCAGCACCTGGGACGGATACGAGCAGTACTTC
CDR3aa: CASTWDGYEQYF

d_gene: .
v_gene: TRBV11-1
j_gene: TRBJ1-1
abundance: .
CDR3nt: TGTGCCAGCAGCCCCCGAGAGGGAATCGCCACTGAAGCTTTCTTT
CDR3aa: CASSPREGIATEAFF